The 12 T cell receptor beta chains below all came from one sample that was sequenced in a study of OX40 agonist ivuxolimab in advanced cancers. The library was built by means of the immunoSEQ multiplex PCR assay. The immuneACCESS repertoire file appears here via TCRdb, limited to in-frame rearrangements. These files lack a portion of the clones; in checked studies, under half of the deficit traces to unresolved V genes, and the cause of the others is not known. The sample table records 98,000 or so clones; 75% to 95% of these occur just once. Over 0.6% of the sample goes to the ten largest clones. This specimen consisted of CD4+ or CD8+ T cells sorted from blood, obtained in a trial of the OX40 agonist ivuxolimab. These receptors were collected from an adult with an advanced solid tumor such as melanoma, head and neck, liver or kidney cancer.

The CDR3 bases are TGTGCCAGCAGCTTGGGGGCGGGAGGGCCAGGAGATGAGCAGTTCTTC. Protein sequence: CASSLGAGGPGDEQFF. The chain couples TRBV5-8 to TRBJ2-1, with 9 bases lining up with TRBD2. V trimming: 0 bases; J trimming: 8 bases; junction bases outside the gene matches: 9. CDR1 is SGHTS, CDR2 YDEGEE, per germline. This CDR3 region has 16 residues.

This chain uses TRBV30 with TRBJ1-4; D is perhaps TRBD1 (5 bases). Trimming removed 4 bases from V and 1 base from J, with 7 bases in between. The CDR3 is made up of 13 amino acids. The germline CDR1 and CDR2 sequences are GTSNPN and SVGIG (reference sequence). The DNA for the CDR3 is TGTGCCTGGAAGGGGAGAACTAATGAAAAACTGTTTTTT. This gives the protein CAWKGRTNEKLFF.

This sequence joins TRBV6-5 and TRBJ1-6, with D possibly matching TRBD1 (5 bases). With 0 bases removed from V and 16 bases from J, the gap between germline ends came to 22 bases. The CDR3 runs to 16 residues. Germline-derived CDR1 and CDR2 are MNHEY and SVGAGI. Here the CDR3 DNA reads TGTGCCAGCAGTTACTCCCACCCCCCCTCGGGACGAGAGCTCCACTTT. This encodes CASSYSHPPSGRELHF.

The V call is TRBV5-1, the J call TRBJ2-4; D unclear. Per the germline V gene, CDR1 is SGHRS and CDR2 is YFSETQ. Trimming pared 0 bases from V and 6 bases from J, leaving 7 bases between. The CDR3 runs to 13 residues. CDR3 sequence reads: CASSLADRNIQYF. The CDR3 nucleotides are TGCGCCAGCAGCTTGGCCGACCGAAACATTCAGTACTTC. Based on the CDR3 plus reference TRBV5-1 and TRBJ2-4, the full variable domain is KAGVTQTPRYLIKTRGQQVTLSCSPISGHRSVSWYQQTPGQGLQFLFEYFSETQRNKGNFPGRFSGRQFSNSRSEMNVSTLELGDSALYLCASSLADRNIQYFGAGTRLSVL.

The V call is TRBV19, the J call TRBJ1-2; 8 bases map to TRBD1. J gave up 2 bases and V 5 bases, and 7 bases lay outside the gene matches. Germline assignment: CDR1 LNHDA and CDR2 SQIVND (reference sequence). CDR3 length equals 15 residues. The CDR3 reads CASSPGQGRNYGYTF. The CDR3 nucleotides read TGTGCCAGTAGTCCCGGACAGGGTAGGAACTATGGCTACACCTTC.

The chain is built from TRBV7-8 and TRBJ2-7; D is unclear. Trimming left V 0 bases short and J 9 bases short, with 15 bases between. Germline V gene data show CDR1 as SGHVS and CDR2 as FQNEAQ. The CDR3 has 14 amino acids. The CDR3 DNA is TGTGCCAGCAGCTTAGCCGAGTTATTACGAGTGCAGTACTTC. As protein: CASSLAELLRVQYF.

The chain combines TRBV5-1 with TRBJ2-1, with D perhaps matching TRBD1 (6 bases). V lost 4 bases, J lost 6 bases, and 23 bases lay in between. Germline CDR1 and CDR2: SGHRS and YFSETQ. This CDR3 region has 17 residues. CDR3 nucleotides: TGCGCCAGCAGCCCAGGAGCCCAGTGGCCAGGGGCCAATGAGCAGTTCTTC. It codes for CASSPGAQWPGANEQFF.

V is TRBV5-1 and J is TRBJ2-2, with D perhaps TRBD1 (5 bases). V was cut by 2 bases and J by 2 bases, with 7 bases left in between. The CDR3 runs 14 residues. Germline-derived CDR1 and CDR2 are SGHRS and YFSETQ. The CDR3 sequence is CASSFQGNTGELFF. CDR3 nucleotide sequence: TGCGCCAGCAGCTTCCAGGGCAACACCGGGGAGCTGTTTTTT.

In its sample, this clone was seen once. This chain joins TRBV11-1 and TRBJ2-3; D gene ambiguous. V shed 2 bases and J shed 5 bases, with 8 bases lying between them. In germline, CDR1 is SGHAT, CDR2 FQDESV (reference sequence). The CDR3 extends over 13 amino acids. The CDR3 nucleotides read TGTGCCAGCAGCTTAAAAGGCGTAGATACGCAGTATTTT. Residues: CASSLKGVDTQYF.

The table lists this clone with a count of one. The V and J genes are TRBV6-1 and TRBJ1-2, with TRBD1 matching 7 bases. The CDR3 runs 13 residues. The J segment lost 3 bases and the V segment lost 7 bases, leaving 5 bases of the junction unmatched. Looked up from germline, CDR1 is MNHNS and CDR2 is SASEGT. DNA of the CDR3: TGTGCCAGCACCACGACAGGGCACTATGGCTACACCTTC. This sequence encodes CASTTTGHYGYTF.

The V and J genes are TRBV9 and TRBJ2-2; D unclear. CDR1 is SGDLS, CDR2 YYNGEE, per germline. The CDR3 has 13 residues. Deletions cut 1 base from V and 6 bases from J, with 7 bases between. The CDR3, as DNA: TGTGCCAGCAGCGTATTTGCTGCCGGGGAGCTGTTTTTT. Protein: CASSVFAAGELFF. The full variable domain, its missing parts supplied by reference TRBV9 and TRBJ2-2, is DSGVTQTPKHLITATGQRVTLRCSPRSGDLSVYWYQQSLDQGLQFLIQYYNGEERAKGNILERFSAQQFPDLHSELNLSSLELGDSALYFCASSVFAAGELFFGEGSRLTVL.

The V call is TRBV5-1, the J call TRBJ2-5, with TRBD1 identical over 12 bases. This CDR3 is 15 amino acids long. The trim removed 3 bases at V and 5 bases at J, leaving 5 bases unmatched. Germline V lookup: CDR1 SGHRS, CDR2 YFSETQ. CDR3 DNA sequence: TGCGCCAGCAGCTCCTCGGGACAGGGGGCGGAGACCCAGTACTTC. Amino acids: CASSSSGQGAETQYF.